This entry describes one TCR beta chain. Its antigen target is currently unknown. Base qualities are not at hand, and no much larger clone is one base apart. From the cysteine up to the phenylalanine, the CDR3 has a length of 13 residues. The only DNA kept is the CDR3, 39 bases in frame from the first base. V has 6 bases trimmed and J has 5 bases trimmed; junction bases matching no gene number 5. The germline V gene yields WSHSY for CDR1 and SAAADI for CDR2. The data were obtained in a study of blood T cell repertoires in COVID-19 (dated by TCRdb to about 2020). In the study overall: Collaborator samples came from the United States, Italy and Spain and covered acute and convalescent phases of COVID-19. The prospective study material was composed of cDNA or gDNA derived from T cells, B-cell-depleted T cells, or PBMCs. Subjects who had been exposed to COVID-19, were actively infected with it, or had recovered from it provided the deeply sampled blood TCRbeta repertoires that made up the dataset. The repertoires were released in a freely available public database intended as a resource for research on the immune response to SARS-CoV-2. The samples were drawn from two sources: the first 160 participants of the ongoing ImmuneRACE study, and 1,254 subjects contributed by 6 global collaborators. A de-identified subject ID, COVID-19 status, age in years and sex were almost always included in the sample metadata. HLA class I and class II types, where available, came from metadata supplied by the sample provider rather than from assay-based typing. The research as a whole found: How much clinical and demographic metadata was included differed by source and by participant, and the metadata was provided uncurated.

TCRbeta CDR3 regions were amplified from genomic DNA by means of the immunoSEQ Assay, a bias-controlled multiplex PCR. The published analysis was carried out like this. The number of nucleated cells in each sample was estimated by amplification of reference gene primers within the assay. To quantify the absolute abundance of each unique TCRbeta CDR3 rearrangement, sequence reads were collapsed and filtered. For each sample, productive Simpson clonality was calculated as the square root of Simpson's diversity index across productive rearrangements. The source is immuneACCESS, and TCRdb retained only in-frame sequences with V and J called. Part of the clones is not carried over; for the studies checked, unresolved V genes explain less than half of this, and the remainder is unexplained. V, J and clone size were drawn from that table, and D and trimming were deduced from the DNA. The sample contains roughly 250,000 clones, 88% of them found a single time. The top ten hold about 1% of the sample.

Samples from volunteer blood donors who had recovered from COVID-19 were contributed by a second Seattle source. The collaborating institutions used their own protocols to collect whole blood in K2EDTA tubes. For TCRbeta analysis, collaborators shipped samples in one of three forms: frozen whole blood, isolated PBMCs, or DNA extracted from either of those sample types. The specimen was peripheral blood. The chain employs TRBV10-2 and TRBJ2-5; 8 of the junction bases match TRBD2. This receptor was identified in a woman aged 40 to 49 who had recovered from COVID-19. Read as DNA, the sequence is TGCGCCAGCAGAGCGGGAGTACGGGAGACCCAGTACTTC. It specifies CASRAGVRETQYF.